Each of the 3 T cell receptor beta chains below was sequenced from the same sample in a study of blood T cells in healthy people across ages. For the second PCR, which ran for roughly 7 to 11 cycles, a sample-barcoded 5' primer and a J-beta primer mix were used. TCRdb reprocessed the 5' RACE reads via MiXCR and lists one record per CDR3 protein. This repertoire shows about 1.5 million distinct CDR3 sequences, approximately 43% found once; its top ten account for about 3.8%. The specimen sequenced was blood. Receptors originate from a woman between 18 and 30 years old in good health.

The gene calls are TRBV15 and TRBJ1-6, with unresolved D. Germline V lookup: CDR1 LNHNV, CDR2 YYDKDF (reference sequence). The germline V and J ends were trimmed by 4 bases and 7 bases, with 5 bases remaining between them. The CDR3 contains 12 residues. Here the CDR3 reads CATSIGNSPLHF. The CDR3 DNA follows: TGTGCCACCAGCATAGGAAATTCACCCCTCCACTTT.

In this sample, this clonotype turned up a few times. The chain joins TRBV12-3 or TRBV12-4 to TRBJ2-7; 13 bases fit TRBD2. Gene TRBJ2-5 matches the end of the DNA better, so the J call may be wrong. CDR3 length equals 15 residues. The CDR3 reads CASSPPTSGRETQYF. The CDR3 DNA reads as TGTGCCAGCAGTCCTCCGACTAGCGGGAGGGAGACCCAGTACTTC.

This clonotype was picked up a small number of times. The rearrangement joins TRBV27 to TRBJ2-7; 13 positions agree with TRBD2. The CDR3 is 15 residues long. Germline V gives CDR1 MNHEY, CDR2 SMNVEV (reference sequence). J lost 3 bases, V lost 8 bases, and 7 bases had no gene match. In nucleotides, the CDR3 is TGTGCCAGCGATCATGGACTAGCGGGAGACTACGAGCAGTACTTC. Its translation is CASDHGLAGDYEQYF.